A selection of T cell receptor beta chains follows, all from one sample in a study of T cells in Graves' hyperthyroidism and ophthalmopathy. TCRdb itself ran the multiplex PCR reads through MiXCR, one entry per CDR3 protein. The sample has approximately 600,000 distinct CDR3 sequences, around 15% seen once. What was sequenced was blood. All receptors derive from a woman aged 25 to 39 with Graves' hyperthyroidism. CDR3s include the opening cysteine and the closing phenylalanine or tryptophan. A D gene is named only where the DNA matches it firmly. Expanded clones get a size class; other rows say once, few or many, or leave the size out.

J gene: TRBJ1-2; V gene: TRBV12-3/TRBV12-4; D gene: .; clone size: .; CDR3 DNA: TGTGCCAGCAGGCCCGATGGGGACTATGGCTACACCTTC; CDR3 protein: CASRPDGDYGYTF
J gene: TRBJ2-5; V gene: TRBV6-2/TRBV6-3; D gene: .; clone size: many; CDR3 DNA: TGTGCCAGCAGGCTCCTACCAGGGGACGCGACGGAGACCCAGTACTTC; CDR3 protein: CASRLLPGDATETQYF
J gene: TRBJ2-7; V gene: TRBV4-2; D gene: TRBD2; clone size: .; CDR3 DNA: TGTGCCAGCAGCGGACACACGGGACTAGCGGGATGGCACGAGCAGTACTTC; CDR3 protein: CASSGHTGLAGWHEQYF
J gene: TRBJ1-5; V gene: TRBV2; D gene: .; clone size: many; CDR3 DNA: TGTGCCAGCAGTGACACCAATAGCAATCAGCCCCAGCATTTT; CDR3 protein: CASSDTNSNQPQHF
J gene: TRBJ2-6; V gene: TRBV28; D gene: TRBD1; clone size: many; CDR3 DNA: TGTGCCAGCAGTTTGACAGGGGTTAGGGCCAACGTCCTGACTTTC; CDR3 protein: CASSLTGVRANVLTF
J gene: TRBJ2-4; V gene: TRBV20-1; D gene: TRBD1; clone size: .; CDR3 DNA: TGCAGTGCTATGAACAACAGGGGGCCGGGAAACATTCAGTACTTC; CDR3 protein: CSAMNNRGPGNIQYF
J gene: TRBJ1-5; V gene: TRBV20-1; D gene: .; clone size: few; CDR3 DNA: TGCAGTGCTAGAGAGGAGGGGGGCCTCAATCAGCCCCAGCATTTT; CDR3 protein: CSAREEGGLNQPQHF
J gene: TRBJ2-5; V gene: TRBV7-9; D gene: TRBD1; clone size: many; CDR3 DNA: TGTGCCAGCAGCACCGACAGGGGGCTAGAGACCCAGTACTTC; CDR3 protein: CASSTDRGLETQYF
J gene: TRBJ2-5; V gene: TRBV20-1; D gene: TRBD2; clone size: few; CDR3 DNA: TGCAGTGCTAGAATTCTCTTGTCCGCGGCGGGAGCGAGTAAAGAGACCCAGTACTTC; CDR3 protein: CSARILLSAAGASKETQYF
J gene: TRBJ2-1; V gene: TRBV7-9; D gene: TRBD1; clone size: few; CDR3 DNA: TGTGCCAGCACCCACGGGACAGGGGCCTACAATGAGCAGTTCTTC; CDR3 protein: CASTHGTGAYNEQFF
J gene: TRBJ2-7; V gene: TRBV28; D gene: .; clone size: .; CDR3 DNA: TGTGCCAGCAGTTCTCCGGGATACCCCTACGAGCAGTACTTC; CDR3 protein: CASSSPGYPYEQYF
J gene: TRBJ2-6; V gene: TRBV5-1; D gene: TRBD2; clone size: .; CDR3 DNA: TGCGCCAGCCAGGCCGGGGGGGGTCGCTCTGGGGCCAACGTCCTGACTTTC; CDR3 protein: CASQAGGGRSGANVLTF
J gene: TRBJ2-1; V gene: TRBV11-3; D gene: TRBD2; clone size: many; CDR3 DNA: TGTGCCAGCAGCCCGCAGACTAGCGGGAGGGGCCTGGAGCAGTTCTTC; CDR3 protein: CASSPQTSGRGLEQFF
J gene: TRBJ2-1; V gene: TRBV5-6; D gene: .; clone size: .; CDR3 DNA: TGTGCCAGCAGCCATGGCCTCTCAAGGGAGCAGTTCTTC; CDR3 protein: CASSHGLSREQFF
J gene: TRBJ2-1; V gene: TRBV5-1; D gene: TRBD1; clone size: many; CDR3 DNA: TGCGCCAGCAGCTTGGCCGAGAGACAGGGCAATGAGCAGTTCTTC; CDR3 protein: CASSLAERQGNEQFF
J gene: TRBJ2-2; V gene: TRBV5-1; D gene: .; clone size: many; CDR3 DNA: TGCGCCAGCAGCTTTTCGACAGGGAACACCGGGGAGCTGTTTTTT; CDR3 protein: CASSFSTGNTGELFF
J gene: TRBJ2-7; V gene: TRBV13; D gene: TRBD1; clone size: .; CDR3 DNA: TGTGCCAGCAGCCGGACAGGGGGCCTCCTCTACGACGAGCAGTACTTC; CDR3 protein: CASSRTGGLLYDEQYF
J gene: TRBJ1-4; V gene: TRBV6-1; D gene: .; clone size: many; CDR3 DNA: TGTGCCAGCAGCCAAGGGAGGGGAAATGAAAAACTGTTTTTT; CDR3 protein: CASSQGRGNEKLFF
J gene: TRBJ1-5; V gene: TRBV6-1; D gene: .; clone size: .; CDR3 DNA: TGTGCCAAGAGACCTAGCAATCAGCCCCAGCATTTT; CDR3 protein: CAKRPSNQPQHF
J gene: TRBJ2-3; V gene: TRBV20-1; D gene: .; clone size: many; CDR3 DNA: TGCAGTGCTACACTCCCTCTCCGCACAGATACGCAGTATTTT; CDR3 protein: CSATLPLRTDTQYF
J gene: TRBJ2-3; V gene: TRBV28; D gene: TRBD2; clone size: many; CDR3 DNA: TGTGCCAGCAGTTCCCCTGGCAGCGGGGTCACAGATACGCAGTATTTT; CDR3 protein: CASSSPGSGVTDTQYF
J gene: TRBJ1-2; V gene: TRBV4-2; D gene: .; clone size: .; CDR3 DNA: TGTGCCAGCAGCCAAGTTTTTCGCCCCAACTATGGCTACACCTTC; CDR3 protein: CASSQVFRPNYGYTF
J gene: TRBJ2-3; V gene: TRBV20-1; D gene: .; clone size: many; CDR3 DNA: TGCAGTGCTAGCGTACAAACAGATACGCAGTATTTT; CDR3 protein: CSASVQTDTQYF
J gene: TRBJ1-4; V gene: TRBV2; D gene: .; clone size: many; CDR3 DNA: TGTGCCAGTGCTGGAACAACTAATGAAAAACTGTTTTTT; CDR3 protein: CASAGTTNEKLFF
J gene: TRBJ1-1; V gene: TRBV6-1; D gene: .; clone size: .; CDR3 DNA: TGTGCCGGCAGCAAGTTTAACACTGAAGCTTTCTTT; CDR3 protein: CAGSKFNTEAFF
J gene: TRBJ2-1; V gene: TRBV11-2; D gene: TRBD2; clone size: many; CDR3 DNA: TGTGCCAGCAGCTTATATGGTAGCGGGAGGAATGAGCAGTTCTTC; CDR3 protein: CASSLYGSGRNEQFF
J gene: TRBJ1-1; V gene: TRBV19; D gene: .; clone size: few; CDR3 DNA: TGTGCCAGTAGTATTTCCGGGGCTGTTGAAGCTTTCTTT; CDR3 protein: CASSISGAVEAFF
J gene: TRBJ2-5; V gene: TRBV7-2; D gene: .; clone size: many; CDR3 DNA: TGTGCCAGCAGCTTAGGCCGTTTGGGGGGATCGATAGTTGAGACCCAGTACTTC; CDR3 protein: CASSLGRLGGSIVETQYF
J gene: TRBJ2-7; V gene: TRBV7-2; D gene: .; clone size: many; CDR3 DNA: TGTGCCAGCAGCTTAGCCAGGGGAGCCTACGAGCAGTACTTC; CDR3 protein: CASSLARGAYEQYF
J gene: TRBJ1-5; V gene: TRBV28; D gene: .; clone size: many; CDR3 DNA: TGTGCCAGCAGCGGAGATAGCAATCAGCCCCAGCATTTT; CDR3 protein: CASSGDSNQPQHF
J gene: TRBJ2-2; V gene: TRBV5-1; D gene: TRBD1; clone size: .; CDR3 DNA: TGCGCCAGCAGCTTGGTCGGGACAGCAAACACCGGGGAGCTGTTTTTT; CDR3 protein: CASSLVGTANTGELFF
J gene: TRBJ1-6; V gene: TRBV20-1; D gene: .; clone size: many; CDR3 DNA: TGCAGTGCTTATCAGGGGAATTCACCCCTCCACTTT; CDR3 protein: CSAYQGNSPLHF
J gene: TRBJ1-2; V gene: TRBV5-1; D gene: .; clone size: .; CDR3 DNA: TGCGCCAGCAGCTTGGACGCTTCGGTCTATGGCTACACCTTC; CDR3 protein: CASSLDASVYGYTF
J gene: TRBJ2-1; V gene: TRBV2; D gene: TRBD2; clone size: many; CDR3 DNA: TGTGCCAGCAGTCGGCTGAGCGGGAGCTCCTACAATGAGCAGTTCTTC; CDR3 protein: CASSRLSGSSYNEQFF
J gene: TRBJ2-2; V gene: TRBV12-3/TRBV12-4; D gene: .; clone size: few; CDR3 DNA: TGTGCCAGCAGCGGCACAGGGTTTGGGAACACCGGGGAGCTGTTTTTT; CDR3 protein: CASSGTGFGNTGELFF
J gene: TRBJ2-1; V gene: TRBV24-1; D gene: TRBD2; clone size: .; CDR3 DNA: TGTGCCACCGGGGGGGTGGACTTGGACAATGAGCAGTTCTTC; CDR3 protein: CATGGVDLDNEQFF
J gene: TRBJ1-5; V gene: TRBV12-3/TRBV12-4; D gene: .; clone size: .; CDR3 DNA: TGTGTCAGCAGTTTCAGCAATCAGCCCCAGCATTTT; CDR3 protein: CVSSFSNQPQHF
J gene: TRBJ2-7; V gene: TRBV10-3; D gene: TRBD2; clone size: many; CDR3 DNA: TGTGCCATCAGTGAGTCGCTCGTGGGACTAGCGGGATACGAGCAGTACTTC; CDR3 protein: CAISESLVGLAGYEQYF
J gene: TRBJ2-1; V gene: TRBV28; D gene: TRBD2; clone size: many; CDR3 DNA: TGTGCCAGCAGTTTACCGGGACTAGCGGTCAACAATGAGCAGTTCTTC; CDR3 protein: CASSLPGLAVNNEQFF
J gene: TRBJ2-7; V gene: TRBV20-1; D gene: .; clone size: many; CDR3 DNA: TGCAGTGCTAGAGAACAGGGAGAGTACGAGCAGTACTTC; CDR3 protein: CSAREQGEYEQYF
J gene: TRBJ2-7; V gene: TRBV30; D gene: TRBD1; clone size: .; CDR3 DNA: TGTGCCTGGAATGCAGGGGGCGGTTACGAGCAGTACTTC; CDR3 protein: CAWNAGGGYEQYF
J gene: TRBJ2-3; V gene: TRBV24-1; D gene: TRBD2; clone size: .; CDR3 DNA: TGTGCCACCAGTGATGGGGGACTAGCGGGAGATACGCAGTATTTT; CDR3 protein: CATSDGGLAGDTQYF